This T cell receptor beta chain was recovered during a study of a mutant IDH1 vaccine in newly diagnosed glioma. Study information: Earlier therapy was either radiotherapy, temozolomide, or both, and most got both.

Time point indicated: baseline, week 1 (first vaccination visit). The treatment here: pre-vaccination baseline after standard-of-care therapy. Losses at the gene ends were 6 bases for V and 2 bases for J; bases not matched to a gene: 3. Looked up from germline, CDR1 is LGHNA and CDR2 is YNFKEQ. The CDR3 sequence is 15 residues long. Sequenced by immunoSEQ multiplex PCR; TCRdb stores in-frame clones only, minus some. The sample lists 85,000 to 100,000 clones, just under 80% seen once, with roughly 6.9% in the top ten. The clonotype comes from a man in his forties or fifties with glioma. The chain combines TRBV4-2 with TRBJ2-3; 12 bases map to TRBD2. The sample in question was PBMCs, obtained from a glioma patient treated with radiotherapy, temozolomide or both. CDR3 region: CASRRLAGDTDTQYF. CDR3 nucleotides: TGTGCCAGCAGACGACTAGCGGGGGACACAGATACGCAGTATTTT.